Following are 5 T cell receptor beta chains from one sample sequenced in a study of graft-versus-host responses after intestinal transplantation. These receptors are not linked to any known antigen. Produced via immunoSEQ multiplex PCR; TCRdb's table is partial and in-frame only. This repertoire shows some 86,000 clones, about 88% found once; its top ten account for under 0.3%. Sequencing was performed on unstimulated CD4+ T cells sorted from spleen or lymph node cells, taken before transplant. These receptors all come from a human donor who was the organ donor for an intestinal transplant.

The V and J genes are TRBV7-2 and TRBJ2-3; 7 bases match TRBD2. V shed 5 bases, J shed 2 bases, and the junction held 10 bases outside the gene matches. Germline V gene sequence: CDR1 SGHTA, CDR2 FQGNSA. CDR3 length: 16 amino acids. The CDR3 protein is CASSSNRDYFTDTQYF. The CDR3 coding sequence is TGTGCCAGCAGCAGCAACCGGGACTACTTCACAGATACGCAGTATTTT. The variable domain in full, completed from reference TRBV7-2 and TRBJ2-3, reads GAGVSQSPSNKVTEKGKDVELRCDPISGHTALYWYRQSLGQGLEFLIYFQGNSAPDKSGLPSDRFSAERTGGSVSTLTIQRTQQEDSAVYLCASSSNRDYFTDTQYFGPGTRLTVL.

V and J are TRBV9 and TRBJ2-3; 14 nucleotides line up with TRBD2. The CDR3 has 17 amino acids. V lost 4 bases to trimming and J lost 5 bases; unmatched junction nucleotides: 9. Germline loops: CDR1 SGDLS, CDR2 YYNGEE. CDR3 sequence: CASSPSGTSGGIDTQYF. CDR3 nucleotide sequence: TGTGCCAGCAGCCCGTCCGGGACTAGCGGGGGTATAGATACGCAGTATTTT.

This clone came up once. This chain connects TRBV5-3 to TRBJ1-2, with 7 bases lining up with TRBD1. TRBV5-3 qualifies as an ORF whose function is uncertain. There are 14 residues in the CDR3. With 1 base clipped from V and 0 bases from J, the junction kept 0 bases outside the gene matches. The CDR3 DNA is TGTGCCAGAAGCTTGACAGGGGCTAACTATGGCTACACCTTC. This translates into CARSLTGANYGYTF.

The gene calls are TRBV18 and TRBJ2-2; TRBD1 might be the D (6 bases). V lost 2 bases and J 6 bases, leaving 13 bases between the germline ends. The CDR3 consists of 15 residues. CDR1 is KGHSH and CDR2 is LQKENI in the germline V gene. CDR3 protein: CASSPSTGFPGELFF. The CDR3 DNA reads TGTGCCAGCTCACCAAGCACAGGGTTCCCCGGGGAGCTGTTTTTT.

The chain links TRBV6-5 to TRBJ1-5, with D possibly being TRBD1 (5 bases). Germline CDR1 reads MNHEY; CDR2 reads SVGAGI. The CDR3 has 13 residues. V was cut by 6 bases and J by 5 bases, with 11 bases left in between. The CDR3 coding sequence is TGTGCCAGCAGCAGGGAGGCAGATCAGCCCCAGCATTTT. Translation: CASSREADQPQHF.